The clone carrying this T cell receptor beta chain was picked up one time. Antigen specificity is unknown. This entry comes from a study of shared clonotypes between healthy human individuals. Findings and caveats of the study: Rarefaction analysis demonstrated incomplete sorted-subset sequencing notwithstanding large depth.

Generated by immunoSEQ multiplex PCR, the TCRdb table keeps only in-frame clones and is missing some. Found here are a few million clones, about 92% of them singletons; the top ten hold over 0.12%. Trimming pared 0 bases from V and 4 bases from J, leaving 7 bases between. Germline lookup yields CDR1 ENHRY and CDR2 SYGVKD. This CDR3 region has 13 residues. The chain is built from TRBV10-3 and TRBJ2-7; D gene ambiguous. This receptor was taken from a man between 18 and 29 years old in good health. Sequencing was performed on naive CD4+ T cells sorted from blood. Regarding subset: CD45RA+ positively selected. As DNA, the CDR3 is TGTGCCATCAGTGAGTCGCAGTTATACGAGCAGTACTTC. It codes for CAISESQLYEQYF.